This T cell receptor (beta chain) originates from a study of T cell changes during pregnancy in multiple sclerosis. Germline V gene data show CDR1 as SGHVS and CDR2 as FQNEAQ. V was pared by 2 bases and J by 2 bases, with 18 bases between. The CDR3 is 18 amino acids. Profiling relied on immunoSEQ multiplex PCR, and the TCRdb table lists in-frame clones only, not all of them. The sample carries 55,000 to 70,000 clones, 88% recorded once. The source is a female donor with multiple sclerosis, enrolled in a pregnancy study. The chain employs TRBV7-8 and TRBJ1-4, with a possible D match to TRBD1 (5 bases). This material consisted of CD4+ T cells from peripheral blood mononuclear cells, taken in the third trimester of pregnancy. This chain's CDR3 is CASSLSAGGTVTNEKLFF. CDR3 nucleotides: TGTGCCAGCAGCTTATCGGCCGGGGGAACGGTGACTAATGAAAAACTGTTTTTT.